These T cell receptor beta chains were read from a single sample in a study of blood T cell repertoires in COVID-19. Profiled with immunoSEQ multiplex PCR; TCRdb holds only in-frame clones, not every one. The sample shows about 150,000 clones, over 65% of them seen only once. The sample was peripheral blood. These receptors were obtained from an older man with acute or convalescent COVID-19. The conserved cysteine and the conserved F or W are not part of the CDR3 here. Each record gives: J gene, V gene, CDR3 protein.

>TRBJ2-7|TRBV6-5
ASSILAGAAYEQY
>TRBJ2-7|TRBV27
ASSWAGAAYEQY
>TRBJ2-5|TRBV29-1
SGGEGETQY
>TRBJ1-5|TRBV6-5
ASRATGGNQPQH
>TRBJ2-2|TRBV5-5
ASSLEQGPGELF
>TRBJ1-2|TRBV19
ASSISGTDYGYT
>TRBJ1-1|TRBV2
ASSGMAAIDTEAF
>TRBJ1-3|TRBV10-3
AISDLGTGVPGNTIY
>TRBJ2-7|TRBV6-6
ASSLNRESPPYEQY
>TRBJ2-7|TRBV12-3/TRBV12-4
ASSLWANEQY
>TRBJ1-1|TRBV5-1
ASQGQGANTEAF
>TRBJ2-5|TRBV18
ASSRDIQETQY
>TRBJ1-1|TRBV10-3
AISGQPNTEAF
>TRBJ1-4|TRBV6-1
ASSDGGTTNEKLF
>TRBJ2-3|TRBV29-1
SVEASGGGTDTQY
>TRBJ2-2|TRBV18
ASSPRERSGELF
>TRBJ1-5|TRBV10-3
AISEGGGLEPQH
>TRBJ2-7|TRBV5-1
ASSFSRPGTATYEQY
>TRBJ2-5|TRBV7-2
ASSWGGTNALETQY
>TRBJ1-2|TRBV27
ASSFGQGSFGYT
>TRBJ2-1|TRBV5-1
ASSSLAGAYNEQF
>TRBJ2-7|TRBV30
AWSTSSYEQY